This T cell receptor (beta chain) was identified in a study of cytomegalovirus exposure and HLA in healthy donors (dated by TCRdb to the late 2010s). With regard to the full study: According to an earlier analysis of around 600 of the donors, 200 million or so T cells yielded 117 million unique TCR beta sequences and about 300 Gb of sequence data. Approximately 310 gigabases of sequencing data and about 92 million unique TCR sequences made up an early release that covered several hundred HLA-typed donors. Of the roughly 400 genotyped donors, 65% to 90% were placed in the genetic ancestry cluster associated with self-reported Caucasian donors. The study was designed to test whether signatures of past pathogen exposure could be identified by cataloging public T cell receptors. The study profiled the T cell repertoires of under 850 subjects by immunosequencing and related them to cytomegalovirus serostatus. A separate validation cohort of more than 100 different subjects was used in addition to the approximately 670-subject first cohort. To predict cytomegalovirus infection status, the study combined high-throughput TCR immunosequencing, statistical association of individual TCRs with disease status, and machine learning. In a later analysis, previously published TCR beta repertoires from 670 or so donors were re-analyzed and high-resolution HLA genotyping was added so that TCR occurrence patterns could be studied. The later analysis used no new phenotypic data to find candidate immune exposures, relying instead on TCR beta sequences and their occurrence across donors. An earlier analysis of approximately 580 of the donors used high-throughput TCR beta sequencing to judge whether each TCR beta V gene segment behaved as functional or pseudogenic. Donor age, sex, ethnicity and CMV serostatus were collected together with the repertoire data. A later genetic analysis took genome-wide SNP genotypes for about 55% of the 666 donors and used that subset as a discovery cohort. All discovery cohort repertoires had been generated on a single sequencing platform. Class I and class II HLA loci were covered by the typing at four-digit resolution. The number of donors typed differed by locus, with roughly 629-640 for A, B, C, DRB1 and DQB1, around 560 for DQA1, nearly 610 for DPA1, and some 450 for DPB1. A handful of DR-DQ haplotypes were treated as single units for association and clustering because of strong linkage in the cohort. Across some 400 genotyped donors of the cohort, an average of approximately 200,000 unique TCR beta nucleotide sequences per donor were sequenced, and roughly a sixth of those sequences were non-productive. The full study reports these points: Compared with the roughly 600-donor mean, donors in an Asian-associated ancestry cluster had fewer N-insertions in productive TCRs, according to a later genetic analysis. For the cohort, immune exposure information was limited to CMV serostatus. Because HLA typing was missing for some donors at each locus, association tests included only the typed subset. Linkage disequilibrium might explain the correlated functional status among segregating V segments, but an unknown experimental factor could not be ruled out. In a later analysis, HLA-associated TCR beta chains were found to be more clonally expanded and to have lower generation probabilities than equally common non-associated chains. In vitro tests confirmed that a few of the cytomegalovirus-associated TCR beta chains recognize cytomegalovirus antigens. In a later analysis, 16,951 TCR beta sequences were associated with specific HLA alleles at a false discovery rate of 0.05. According to a later analysis, parvovirus B19, influenza, CMV and Epstein-Barr virus appeared linked to several top co-occurrence clusters. Strong co-occurrence of HLA alleles, especially DR and DQ, made assigning TCR associations to individual alleles difficult. In a later genetic analysis, a missense DCLRE1C variant was associated with V-gene and J-gene trimming of TCR beta chains, and the association was replicated in an independent cohort. A later analysis found that most CMV-associated TCR beta chains appeared HLA-restricted, with HLA associations seemingly driven largely by CMV exposure. Broadly in line with IMGT annotations, most TCR beta V segments showed up in productive rearrangements about 87% or about 30% of the time in an earlier analysis of several hundred of the donors. In the study, 150 to 200 TCR beta chains were listed as associated with cytomegalovirus. A further reported finding was that TCR beta sequences accurately predicted the HLA-A and HLA-B alleles for most subjects in the first cohort. The cohort was sequenced for TCR beta chains only, and without alpha or paired-chain data the features that could be detected were limited. Because counts were too low, around 18 rarely observed V segments, including chromosome 9 orphons, were left out of the earlier analysis of over 550 of the donors. While some public TCRs were present in many individuals, most TCR sequences turned up only very rarely across donors. The classifier was reported to diagnose cytomegalovirus status with high specificity and sensitivity in both the original and validation cohorts. According to a later analysis, TCR association rates differed among HLA loci, with DRB1 alleles showing the most associated TCRs and HLA-C alleles showing the fewest. The presence/absence analyses assumed that sequencing depth was roughly uniform across donors, and that assumption may not be true. It was suggested by the authors that the approach could potentially be generalized to other disease states and immunological phenotypes. A cluster of highly shared sequence variants was judged likely to be a technical artifact of the sequencing pipeline. Because the 87-base-pair reads could not distinguish some IMGT-functional V segments, including TRBV6-2 and TRBV6-3, those segments were excluded.

About this clone itself: This receptor's antigen is unknown. Base qualities are missing; no much larger clone stands one base away.

The CDR3 runs 14 residues from the cysteine to the phenylalanine. This entry keeps only the CDR3 DNA: 42 bases, framed from base 1. V loses 5 bases, J loses 6 bases, and the germline ends lie 15 bases apart. CDR1 MNHEY and CDR2 SMNVEV were looked up in the germline V gene (reference sequence). The cohort comprised some 700 healthy bone marrow donors. At the time of sampling, all cohort members were nominally healthy, though unrecorded immune exposures were likely present. The donor was CMV seropositive and belonged to the group of around 300 seropositive cohort members. A peripheral blood sample was collected from each donor, and TCR beta sequencing was performed on peripheral blood mononuclear cells. The Qiagen DNeasy Blood Extraction Kit was used to extract genomic DNA from the blood cell samples. Libraries were made using the immunoSEQ multiplex PCR assay. For the multiplex PCR, a mixture combining 60 forward primers for TCR Vbeta segments and 13 reverse primers for TCR Jbeta segments was used. The CDR3 region of rearranged TCR beta genes was amplified from genomic DNA with a multiplex PCR assay. Amplified TCR beta libraries were sequenced as 87-base-pair reads on the Illumina HiSeq System. The source study handled its data this way. Across the 666 repertoires, a later analysis counted 60 million to 90 million unique TCR beta chains, some 11 million of which were shared by at least two donors. To remove PCR and sequencing errors, raw reads were error-corrected and collapsed into unique sequences using a nearest-neighbor algorithm that merged closely related sequences. To assign V, D and J gene segments, CDR3 sequences were aligned to IMGT reference sequences. For a sequence to be retained, at least a six-nucleotide match to both a V gene segment and a J gene segment was required. Rearrangements were called productive when the CDR3 lacked stop codons and stayed in frame with V and J; all others were non-productive. Following IMGT convention, CDR3 was defined as the stretch from the second conserved V-encoded cysteine to the conserved J-encoded phenylalanine. Sequences without an unambiguous match to a single V gene segment were excluded from the earlier analysis of 450 to 750 of the donors. An earlier analysis of about 590 of the donors classified V segments as functional when productive rearrangements were above 56.7% and as segregating when the standard deviation between donors was above 5%. A statistical classification framework was built for diagnosing cytomegalovirus status from the catalog of TCR beta chain sequences. In a later analysis, TCR nucleotide sequences were compared against IMGT/GENE-DB human TR gene sequences so that V and J genes could be assigned. A later analysis assigned CDR3 sequences and most-parsimonious VDJ recombination scenarios with the TCRdist pipeline. A later analysis defined each TCR beta chain by its CDR3 amino acid sequence plus V-gene family, and excluded reads lacking a unique V-gene family. To address suspected cross-contamination and a sequencing artifact, a later analysis removed roughly 640 highly shared, low-generation-probability nucleotide sequences. In a later analysis, a clonal expansion index for each public chain was calculated from normalized within-repertoire ranks of inferred template counts. Generation probabilities in a later analysis came from a VDJ recombination model fitted to out-of-frame rearrangements, and those results were checked against IGoR. In a later analysis, hypergeometric tests were used to score TCR-TCR, TCR-HLA and TCR-CMV co-occurrence, with a repertoire-size bias correction applied to TCR pairs. A later analysis estimated false discovery rates by permuting HLA or CMV assignments 20 times. In a later analysis, co-occurring TCRs were grouped with DBSCAN, and TCRdist sequence similarity was added when clustering was performed within HLA-allele-positive subsets. Repertoires with fewer than 30,000 or more than 120,000 public chains were left out of co-occurrence clustering, as were about five repertoires with anomalous nucleotide sharing. Entries here come from immuneACCESS through TCRdb and include only in-frame sequences with V and J called. Some clones fail to appear in such tables; in the studies checked, an unresolved V gene covers under half of the shortfall, and the cause of the remainder is unknown. V and J calls and clone size are those listed in that table; D and trimming were worked out from the DNA. This sample gives about 200,000 clones in total; approximately 78% of them show up just once. The top ten clones comprise 5.5% to 7% of the sample.

This sequence uses TRBV27 and TRBJ2-3; TRBD2 is a weak D gene call, 6 bases matching. The TCR originated in a woman aged 50 to 65 in good health and CMV-seropositive. Source material: PBMCs. The bases read TGTGCCAGCAGTCGGCCGGGACGGGGGGATACGCAGTATTTT. It codes for CASSRPGRGDTQYF.